This T cell receptor beta chain was observed in a study of blood T cell repertoires in COVID-19. About the study: Some COVID-19 samples were acute and others convalescent; all came from the United States, Italy and Spain. Sources were T cells, B-cell-depleted T cells, or PBMCs; the material itself was cDNA or gDNA.

Original handling: Reference gene primers were amplified, and this amplification served to estimate nucleated cell counts. Data came from immunoSEQ multiplex PCR; TCRdb stores just in-frame clones and leaves some out. The V and J calls and the clone size are those of that table, but D and trimming were determined from the DNA. The sample includes around 150,000 clones, roughly 84% of them seen just once. The study recruited people aged about 18 to 95 years across under 25 US areas. The TCR originated in a man aged 65 to 85 who had been exposed to COVID-19. Material for sequencing was PBMCs or T cells enriched from blood (not recorded which).

The CDR3 nucleotides read TGTGCCAGCAGTTACTCGATCTGGGGCAGCACCTACGAGCAGTACTTC. Amino acids: CASSYSIWGSTYEQYF. The chain combines TRBV6-5 with TRBJ2-7, with D tentatively TRBD1 (5 bases). V lost 0 bases, J lost 2 bases, and 14 bases lay in between. The CDR3 totals 16 residues. Germline CDR1 MNHEY, CDR2 SVGAGI.